The rows below give T cell receptor beta chains drawn from one sample of a study of T cell changes during pregnancy in multiple sclerosis. Only in-frame clones appear in the TCRdb table, and some are missing; sequencing was by immunoSEQ multiplex PCR. Here the sample spans around 100,000 clones, about nine tenths being singletons. The sample here was peripheral blood, taken in the second trimester of pregnancy. The receptors here all came from a female donor in good health, enrolled as a control in a pregnancy study. Both conserved end residues are part of each CDR3. Fields, in order: D gene, clone size, V gene, J gene, CDR3 protein, CDR3 DNA. D genes are given only for firm matches. For some rows the clone size is stated as once, few or many, or as a class when expanded; others skip it.

TRBD1	NA	TRBV7-6	TRBJ2-3	CASSLGQGTQYF	TGTGCCAGCAGCTTAGGACAGGGTACGCAGTATTTT
NA	NA	TRBV5-6	TRBJ1-5	CASSNRGGGQPQHF	TGTGCCAGCAGCAACCGCGGGGGGGGGCAGCCCCAGCATTTT
TRBD2	once	TRBV5-4	TRBJ2-5	CASSSGGTSGRETQYF	TGTGCCAGCAGCTCGGGTGGGACTAGCGGGAGAGAGACCCAGTACTTC
NA	few	TRBV19	TRBJ1-1	CASGQYTEAFF	TGTGCCAGTGGACAGTACACTGAAGCTTTCTTT
NA	NA	TRBV18	TRBJ1-1	CASSPLQTGFTGNTEAFF	TGTGCCAGCTCACCATTACAGACAGGATTTACCGGGAACACTGAAGCTTTCTTT
TRBD2	many	TRBV6-5	TRBJ2-1	CATGTSGYNEQFF	TGTGCCACCGGGACTAGCGGATACAATGAGCAGTTCTTC
TRBD1	once	TRBV5-1	TRBJ1-2	CASSNGQGVGYGYTF	TGCGCCAGCAGCAACGGACAGGGTGTAGGCTATGGCTACACCTTC
NA	NA	TRBV11-2	TRBJ1-1	CASSRTGRSGEAFF	TGTGCCAGCAGCCGGACGGGGAGGTCCGGTGAAGCTTTCTTT
NA	NA	TRBV29-1	TRBJ1-1	CSVAGGMNTEAFF	TGCAGCGTGGCCGGGGGGATGAACACTGAAGCTTTCTTT
NA	NA	TRBV19	TRBJ2-1	CASSTAALVGGSEQFF	TGTGCCAGTAGTACCGCAGCCCTAGTTGGGGGGAGTGAGCAGTTCTTC
NA	NA	TRBV5-1	TRBJ2-7	CASSPPGAYEQYF	TGCGCCAGCAGCCCACCAGGGGCCTACGAGCAGTACTTC
TRBD2	NA	TRBV7-2	TRBJ2-7	CASSSTSGGFYEQYF	TGTGCCAGCAGCTCAACTAGCGGGGGGTTCTACGAGCAGTACTTC
TRBD1	NA	TRBV6-1	TRBJ1-6	CARVDRGRSPLHF	TGTGCCAGGGTCGACAGGGGGCGTTCACCCCTCCACTTT
NA	NA	TRBV6-1	TRBJ2-7	CASSDLYEQYF	TGTGCCAGCAGTGACCTCTACGAGCAGTACTTC
TRBD2	NA	TRBV18	TRBJ2-1	CASSPRLAGGADEQFF	TGTGCCAGCTCACCACGGCTAGCGGGAGGAGCGGATGAGCAGTTCTTC
TRBD1	NA	TRBV30	TRBJ2-2	CAWTKPDRATGELFF	TGTGCCTGGACCAAACCGGACAGGGCCACCGGGGAGCTGTTTTTT